This T cell receptor (beta chain) was recorded in a study of T cell clones after liver transplantation. Study-level points and caveats: Graft donor-reactive T cells may have migrated into the graft rather than being deleted.

Notes on this clone: Its antigen remains unidentified.

Measured with immunoSEQ multiplex PCR; TCRdb has only the in-frame clones, and not every one. The data hold under 35,000 clones, with more than 90% observed a single time. The CDR3 contains 14 residues. Trimming cost V 5 bases and J 2 bases, with 13 bases left between them. The germline gives CDR1 SGHVS, CDR2 FQNEAQ. The specimen was CD8+ T cells from blood, collected 12 months after liver transplant. The sequence was obtained from a human patient who received a liver transplant. Part of the T cell pool may stem from the graft donor. The chain recombines TRBV7-8 with TRBJ2-7, with D possibly being TRBD2 (5 bases). The CDR3 DNA follows: TGTGCCAGCAGCAAAGACTACGATACCTACGAGCAGTACTTC. Its translation: CASSKDYDTYEQYF.